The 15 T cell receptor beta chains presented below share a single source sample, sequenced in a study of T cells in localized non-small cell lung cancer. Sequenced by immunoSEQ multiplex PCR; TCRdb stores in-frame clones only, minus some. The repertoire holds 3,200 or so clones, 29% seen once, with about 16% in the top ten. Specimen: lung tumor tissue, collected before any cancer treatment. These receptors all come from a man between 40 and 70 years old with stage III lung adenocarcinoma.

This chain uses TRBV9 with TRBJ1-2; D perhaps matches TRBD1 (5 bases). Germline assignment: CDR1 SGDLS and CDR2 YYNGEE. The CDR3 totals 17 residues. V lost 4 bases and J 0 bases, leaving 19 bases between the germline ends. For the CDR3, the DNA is TGTGCCAGCAGCTTAGGCCGGGACGGATACACTAACTATGGCTACACCTTC. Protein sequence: CASSLGRDGYTNYGYTF. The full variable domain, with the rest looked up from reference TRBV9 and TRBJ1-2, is DSGVTQTPKHLITATGQRVTLRCSPRSGDLSVYWYQQSLDQGLQFLIQYYNGEERAKGNILERFSAQQFPDLHSELNLSSLELGDSALYFCASSLGRDGYTNYGYTFGSGTRLTVV.

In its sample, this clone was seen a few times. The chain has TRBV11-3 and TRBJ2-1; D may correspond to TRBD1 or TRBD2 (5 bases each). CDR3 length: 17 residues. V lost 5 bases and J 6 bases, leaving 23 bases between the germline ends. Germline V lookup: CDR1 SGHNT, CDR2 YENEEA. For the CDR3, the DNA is TGTGCCAGCAGCCATAAACTTGGGAGCCAGACAGTCAATGAGCAGTTCTTC. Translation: CASSHKLGSQTVNEQFF.

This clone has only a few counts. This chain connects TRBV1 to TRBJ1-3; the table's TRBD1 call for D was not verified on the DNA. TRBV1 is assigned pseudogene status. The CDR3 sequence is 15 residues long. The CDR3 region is CASSQDLGAGNTIYF. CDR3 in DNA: TGCGCCAGCAGCCAAGATCTGGGGGCGGGAAACACCATATATTTT.

CDR3 DNA: TGTGCCAGCAGTCGGGACAGGGGGGATGAAAAACTGTTTTTT. Protein: CASSRDRGDEKLFF. The chain couples TRBV11-3 to TRBJ1-4; 11 bases agree with TRBD1. Germline V CDR1 and CDR2: SGHNT, YENEEA. V gave up 6 bases and J gave up 6 bases; unmatched junction bases: 3. CDR3 length: 14 amino acids.

In nucleotides, the CDR3 is TGTGCCGGGGTTGGAGCGGACCGCACAGATACGCAGTATTTT. This encodes CAGVGADRTDTQYF. The chain uses TRBV9 and TRBJ2-3; possibly TRBD2 for D (5 bases). V was pared by 10 bases and J by 1 base, with 16 bases between. This CDR3 spans 14 amino acids. Germline-derived CDR1 and CDR2 are SGDLS and YYNGEE.

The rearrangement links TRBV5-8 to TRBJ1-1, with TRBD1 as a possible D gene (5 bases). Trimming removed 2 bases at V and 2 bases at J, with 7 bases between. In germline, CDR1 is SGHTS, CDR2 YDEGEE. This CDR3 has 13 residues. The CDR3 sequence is CASSLQENTEAFF. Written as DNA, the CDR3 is TGTGCCAGCAGCTTACAGGAAAACACTGAAGCTTTCTTT.

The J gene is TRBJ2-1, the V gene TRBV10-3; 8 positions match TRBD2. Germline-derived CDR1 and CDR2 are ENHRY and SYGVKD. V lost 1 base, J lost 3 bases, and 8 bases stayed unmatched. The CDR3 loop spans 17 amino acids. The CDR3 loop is CAISEYLLAEFYNEQFF. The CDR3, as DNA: TGTGCCATCAGTGAGTATTTACTAGCGGAATTCTACAATGAGCAGTTCTTC.

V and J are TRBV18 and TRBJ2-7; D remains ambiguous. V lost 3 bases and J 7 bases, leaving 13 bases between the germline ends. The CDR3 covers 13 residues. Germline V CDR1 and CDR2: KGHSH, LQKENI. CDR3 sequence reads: CASSPGWGREQYV. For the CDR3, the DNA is TGTGCCAGCTCACCGGGCTGGGGAAGGGAGCAGTACGTC.

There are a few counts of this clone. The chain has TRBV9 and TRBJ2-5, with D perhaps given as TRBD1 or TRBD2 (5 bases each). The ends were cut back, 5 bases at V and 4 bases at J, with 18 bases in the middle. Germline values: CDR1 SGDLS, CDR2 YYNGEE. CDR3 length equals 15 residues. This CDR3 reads CASSGPRGPGETQYF. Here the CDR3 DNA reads TGTGCCAGCAGTGGGCCGAGGGGCCCCGGAGAGACCCAGTACTTC.

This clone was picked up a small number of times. In DNA, the CDR3 is TGTGCCAGTAGTCCCGGGTCGGGACGGTACGAGCAGTACTTC. Translation gives CASSPGSGRYEQYF. The chain joins TRBV19 to TRBJ2-7; D may match TRBD1 or TRBD2 (5 bases each). The germline CDR1 and CDR2 sequences are LNHDA and SQIVND (reference sequence). There are 14 residues in the CDR3. The V end was cut by 5 bases, the J end by 4 bases, with 15 bases between.

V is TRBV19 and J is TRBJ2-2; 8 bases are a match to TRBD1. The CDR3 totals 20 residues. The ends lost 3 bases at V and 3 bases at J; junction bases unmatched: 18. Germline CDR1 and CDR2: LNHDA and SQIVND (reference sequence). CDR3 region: CASSMIDRGVWVGDTGELFF. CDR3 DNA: TGTGCCAGTAGTATGATCGACAGGGGTGTTTGGGTTGGGGACACCGGGGAGCTGTTTTTT.

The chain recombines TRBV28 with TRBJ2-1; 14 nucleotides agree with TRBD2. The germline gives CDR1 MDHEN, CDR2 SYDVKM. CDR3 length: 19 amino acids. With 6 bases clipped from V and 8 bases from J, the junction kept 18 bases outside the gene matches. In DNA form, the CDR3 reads TGTGCCAGCAGCCCACCTCGGACTAGCGGGAGGAAGTTGCTCCATGAGCAGTTCTTC. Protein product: CASSPPRTSGRKLLHEQFF.

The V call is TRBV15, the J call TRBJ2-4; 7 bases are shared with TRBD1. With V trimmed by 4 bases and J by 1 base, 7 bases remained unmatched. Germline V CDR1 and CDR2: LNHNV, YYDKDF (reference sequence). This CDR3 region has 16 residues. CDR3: CATSIKSRGAKNIQYF. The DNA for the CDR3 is TGTGCCACCAGCATTAAATCCAGGGGGGCCAAAAACATTCAGTACTTC. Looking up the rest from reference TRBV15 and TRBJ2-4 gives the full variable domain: DAMVIQNPRYQVTQFGKPVTLSCSQTLNHNVMYWYQQKSSQAPKLLFHYYDKDFNNEADTPDNFQSRRPNTSFCFLDIRSPGLGDTAMYLCATSIKSRGAKNIQYFGAGTRLSVL.

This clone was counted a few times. The CDR3 sequence is CASSLQGALGDTQYF. The CDR3 region has the DNA TGTGCCAGCAGCTTACAGGGGGCGCTGGGAGATACGCAGTATTTT. The chain uses TRBV11-3 and TRBJ2-3; TRBD1 agrees at 8 bases. The germline CDR1 and CDR2 sequences are SGHNT and YENEEA. V was clipped by 2 bases and J by 5 bases; unmatched bases: 6. The CDR3 consists of 15 residues.

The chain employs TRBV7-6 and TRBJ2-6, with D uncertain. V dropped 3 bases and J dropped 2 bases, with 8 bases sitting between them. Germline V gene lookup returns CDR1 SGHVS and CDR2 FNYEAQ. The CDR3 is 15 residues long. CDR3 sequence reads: CASSLMTTGANVLTF. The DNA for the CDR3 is TGTGCCAGCAGCTTGATGACGACTGGGGCCAACGTCCTGACTTTC. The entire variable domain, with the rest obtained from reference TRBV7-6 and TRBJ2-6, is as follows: GAGVSQSPRYKVTKRGQDVALRCDPISGHVSLYWYRQALGQGPEFLTYFNYEAQQDKSGLPNDRFSAERPEGSISTLTIQRTEQRDSAMYRCASSLMTTGANVLTFGAGSRLTVL.